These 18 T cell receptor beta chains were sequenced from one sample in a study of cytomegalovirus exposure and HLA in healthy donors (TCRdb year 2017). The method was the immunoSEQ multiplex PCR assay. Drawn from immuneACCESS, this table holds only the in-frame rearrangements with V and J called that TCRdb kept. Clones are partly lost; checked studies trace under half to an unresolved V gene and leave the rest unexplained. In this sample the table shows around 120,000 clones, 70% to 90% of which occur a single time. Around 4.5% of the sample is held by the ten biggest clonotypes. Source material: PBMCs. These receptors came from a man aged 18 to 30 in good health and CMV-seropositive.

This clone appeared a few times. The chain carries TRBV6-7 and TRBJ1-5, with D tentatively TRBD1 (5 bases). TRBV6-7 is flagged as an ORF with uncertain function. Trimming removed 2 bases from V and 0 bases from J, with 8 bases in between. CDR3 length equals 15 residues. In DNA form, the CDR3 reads TGTGCCAGCAGTTACCCCAGGGATAGCAATCAGCCCCAGCATTTT. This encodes CASSYPRDSNQPQHF.

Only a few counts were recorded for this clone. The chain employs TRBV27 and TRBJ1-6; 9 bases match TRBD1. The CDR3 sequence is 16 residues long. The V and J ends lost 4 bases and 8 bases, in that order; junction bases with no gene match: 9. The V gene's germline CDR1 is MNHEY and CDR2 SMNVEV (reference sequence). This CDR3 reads CASSSRIRDRDSPLHF. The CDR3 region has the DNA TGTGCCAGCAGTTCTCGTATCCGGGACAGGGATTCACCCCTCCACTTT.

The CDR3 nucleotides read TGTGCCAGCAGTGACCGGGGGAACAGGCTCGATTCACCCCTCCACTTT. Amino acids: CASSDRGNRLDSPLHF. The V and J genes are TRBV25-1 and TRBJ1-6; D possibly corresponds to TRBD1 (5 bases). Trimming shortened V by 3 bases and J by 8 bases, and 17 bases separated the two germline ends. Germline V gene data show CDR1 as MGHDK and CDR2 as SYGVNS. This CDR3 comprises 16 residues.

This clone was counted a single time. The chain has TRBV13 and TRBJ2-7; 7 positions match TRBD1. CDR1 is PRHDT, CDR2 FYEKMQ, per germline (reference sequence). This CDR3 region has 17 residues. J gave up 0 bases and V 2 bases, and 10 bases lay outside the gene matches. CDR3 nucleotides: TGTGCCAGCAGCTTAATGGGACCGGGGACAGCCTCCTACGAGCAGTACTTC. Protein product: CASSLMGPGTASYEQYF.

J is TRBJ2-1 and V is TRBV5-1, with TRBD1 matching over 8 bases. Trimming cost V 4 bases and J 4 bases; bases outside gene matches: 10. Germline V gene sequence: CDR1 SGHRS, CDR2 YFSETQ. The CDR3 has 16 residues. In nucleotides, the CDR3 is TGCGCCAGCAGCGGATCCGGGACAGGAGAATACAATGAGCAGTTCTTC. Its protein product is CASSGSGTGEYNEQFF.

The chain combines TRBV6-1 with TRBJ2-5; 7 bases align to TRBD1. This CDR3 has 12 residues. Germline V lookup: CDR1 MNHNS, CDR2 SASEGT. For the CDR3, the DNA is TGTGCAGGGGGCCAATATCAAGAGACCCAGTACTTC. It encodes CAGGQYQETQYF.

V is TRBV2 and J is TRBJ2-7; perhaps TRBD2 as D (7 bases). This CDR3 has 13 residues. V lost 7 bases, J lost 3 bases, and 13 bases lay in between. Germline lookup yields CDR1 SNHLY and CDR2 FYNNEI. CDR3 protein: CASNEGGIYEQYF. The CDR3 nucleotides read TGTGCCAGCAACGAGGGGGGGATCTACGAGCAGTACTTC.

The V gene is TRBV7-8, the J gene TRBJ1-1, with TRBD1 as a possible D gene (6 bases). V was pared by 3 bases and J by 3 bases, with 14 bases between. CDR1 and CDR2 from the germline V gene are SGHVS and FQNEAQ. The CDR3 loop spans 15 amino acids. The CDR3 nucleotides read TGTGCCAGCAGCTTTCATCAGGGGCTCGACACTGAAGCTTTCTTT. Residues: CASSFHQGLDTEAFF.

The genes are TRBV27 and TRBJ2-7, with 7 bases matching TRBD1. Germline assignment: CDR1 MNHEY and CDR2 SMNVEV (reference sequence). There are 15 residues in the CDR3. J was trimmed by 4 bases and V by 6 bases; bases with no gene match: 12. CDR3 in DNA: TGTGCCAGCAGCTATGCGACAGGGACGGCATACGAGCAGTACTTC. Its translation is CASSYATGTAYEQYF.

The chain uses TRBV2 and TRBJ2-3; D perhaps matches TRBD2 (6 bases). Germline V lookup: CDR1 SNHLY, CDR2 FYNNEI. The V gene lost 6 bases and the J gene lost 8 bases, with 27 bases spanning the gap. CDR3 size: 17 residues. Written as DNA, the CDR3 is TGTGCCAGCAGACAGTTAGGCCGGGAAACCAATAGCGGTACGCAGTATTTT. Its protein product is CASRQLGRETNSGTQYF.

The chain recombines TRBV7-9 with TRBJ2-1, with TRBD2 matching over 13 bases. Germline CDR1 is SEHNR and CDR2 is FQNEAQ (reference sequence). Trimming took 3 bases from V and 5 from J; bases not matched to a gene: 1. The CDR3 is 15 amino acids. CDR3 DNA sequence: TGTGCCAGCAGCTTCGGACTAGCGGGGGACAATGAGCAGTTCTTC. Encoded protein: CASSFGLAGDNEQFF. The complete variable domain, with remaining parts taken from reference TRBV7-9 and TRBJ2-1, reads DTGVSQNPRHKITKRGQNVTFRCDPISEHNRLYWYRQTLGQGPEFLTYFQNEAQLEKSRLLSDRFSAERPKGSFSTLEIQRTEQGDSAMYLCASSFGLAGDNEQFFGPGTRLTVL.

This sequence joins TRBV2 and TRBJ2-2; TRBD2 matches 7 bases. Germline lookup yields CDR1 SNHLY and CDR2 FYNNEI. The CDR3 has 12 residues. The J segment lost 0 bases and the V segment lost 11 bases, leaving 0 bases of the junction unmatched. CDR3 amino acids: CAGGANTGELFF. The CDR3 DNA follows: TGTGCCGGGGGGGCGAACACCGGGGAGCTGTTTTTT.

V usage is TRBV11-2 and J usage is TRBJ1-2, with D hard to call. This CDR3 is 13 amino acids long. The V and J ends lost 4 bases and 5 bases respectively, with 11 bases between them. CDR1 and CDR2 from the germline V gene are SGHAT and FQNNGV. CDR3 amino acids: CASSSSPLYGYTF. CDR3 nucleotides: TGTGCCAGCAGCTCCTCTCCCCTATATGGCTACACCTTC.

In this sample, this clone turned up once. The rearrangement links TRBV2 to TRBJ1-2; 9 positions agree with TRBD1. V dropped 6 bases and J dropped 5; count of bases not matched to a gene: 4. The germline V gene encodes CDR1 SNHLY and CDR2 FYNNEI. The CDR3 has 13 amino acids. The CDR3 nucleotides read TGTGCCAGCAGGAGGGACAGGGAATATGGCTACACCTTC. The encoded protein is CASRRDREYGYTF.

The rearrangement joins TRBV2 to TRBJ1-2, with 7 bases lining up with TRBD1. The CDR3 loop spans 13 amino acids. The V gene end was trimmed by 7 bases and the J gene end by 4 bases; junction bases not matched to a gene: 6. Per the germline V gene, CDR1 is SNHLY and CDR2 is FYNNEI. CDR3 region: CASTSDRSYGYTF. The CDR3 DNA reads TGTGCCAGCACCTCGGACAGGAGCTATGGCTACACCTTC. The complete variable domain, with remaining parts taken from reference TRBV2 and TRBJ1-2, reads EPEVTQTPSHQVTQMGQEVILRCVPISNHLYFYWYRQILGQKVEFLVSFYNNEISEKSEIFDDQFSVERPDGSNFTLKIRSTKLEDSAMYFCASTSDRSYGYTFGSGTRLTVV.

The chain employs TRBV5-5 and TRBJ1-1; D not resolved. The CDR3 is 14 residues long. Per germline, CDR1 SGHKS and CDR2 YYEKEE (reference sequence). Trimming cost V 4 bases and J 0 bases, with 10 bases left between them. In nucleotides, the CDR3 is TGTGCCAGCAGCCAGGAAGTTGTGAACACTGAAGCTTTCTTT. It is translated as CASSQEVVNTEAFF.

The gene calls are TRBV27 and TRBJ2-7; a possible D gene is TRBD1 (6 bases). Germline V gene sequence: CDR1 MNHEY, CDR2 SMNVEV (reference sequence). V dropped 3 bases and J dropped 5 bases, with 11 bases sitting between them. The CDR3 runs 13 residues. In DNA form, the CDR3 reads TGTGCCAGCAGTTTCCGGGACACCCACGAGCAGTACTTC. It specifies CASSFRDTHEQYF.

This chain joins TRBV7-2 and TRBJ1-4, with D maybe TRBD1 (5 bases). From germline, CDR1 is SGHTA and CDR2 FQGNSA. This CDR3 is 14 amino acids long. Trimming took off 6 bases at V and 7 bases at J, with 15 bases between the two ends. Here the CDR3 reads CASSRRGEGEKLFF. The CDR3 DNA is TGTGCCAGCAGTCGACGGGGGGAAGGTGAAAAACTGTTTTTT.